The 21 T cell receptor beta chains below all came from one sample that was sequenced in a study of cytomegalovirus exposure and HLA in healthy donors. With 60 Vbeta and 13 Jbeta primers, the PCR was carried out. Profiled with immunoSEQ multiplex PCR; TCRdb holds only in-frame clones, not every one. The sample has some 190,000 clones, around 82% seen once. The sequenced sample consisted of PBMCs. Receptor source: a woman in her 30s in good health and CMV-seropositive.

The chain joins TRBV4-2 to TRBJ2-3; D might be TRBD2 (6 bases). Germline lookup yields CDR1 LGHNA and CDR2 YNFKEQ. Between the trimmed V and J ends, which lost 5 bases and 0 bases, there was a span of 21 bases. There are 18 residues in the CDR3. The CDR3 spells CASSALGVGGRSTDTQYF. CDR3 DNA: TGTGCCAGCAGCGCTCTGGGGGTCGGGGGAAGAAGCACAGATACGCAGTATTTT.

This clone was detected only once. V gene TRBV5-4 combines with J gene TRBJ2-5; tentatively, D is TRBD1 (5 bases). Trimming removed 0 bases at V and 5 bases at J, with 17 bases between. The CDR3 has 16 residues. Germline V CDR1 and CDR2: SGHNT, YYREEE (reference sequence). CDR3 nucleotide sequence: TGTGCCAGCAGCTTGGAACCCAGCAGGGCTCCCGAGACCCAGTACTTC. It codes for CASSLEPSRAPETQYF. Combining the CDR3 with reference TRBV5-4 and TRBJ2-5 gives the whole variable domain ETGVTQSPTHLIKTRGQQVTLRCSSQSGHNTVSWYQQALGQGPQFIFQYYREEENGRGNFPPRFSGLQFPNYSSELNVNALELDDSALYLCASSLEPSRAPETQYFGPGTRLLVL.

The chain combines TRBV27 with TRBJ1-1; no definite D call. Germline V lookup: CDR1 MNHEY, CDR2 SMNVEV (reference sequence). The CDR3 runs 16 residues. V lost 6 bases to trimming and J lost 1 base, with 18 bases between them. CDR3 sequence reads: CASSFHRREANTEAFF. As DNA, the CDR3 is TGTGCCAGCAGCTTCCACCGGAGGGAGGCGAACACTGAAGCTTTCTTT.

The chain uses TRBV9 and TRBJ2-3; TRBD2 agrees at 9 bases. The V gene's germline CDR1 is SGDLS and CDR2 YYNGEE. The CDR3 is 16 residues long. Trimming removed 4 bases from V and 2 bases from J; junction bases left unmatched: 8. CDR3 protein: CASSLSGGSFTDTQYF. As DNA, the CDR3 is TGTGCCAGCAGCTTAAGCGGGGGGTCCTTCACAGATACGCAGTATTTT.

This clone has a single count. This chain uses TRBV5-6 with TRBJ1-5, with D maybe TRBD1 (5 bases). V gave up 5 bases and J gave up 2 bases, with 11 bases separating them. Germline V lookup: CDR1 SGHDT, CDR2 YYEEEE. The CDR3 extends over 14 amino acids. The DNA of the CDR3 is TGTGCCAGCAGGGGGTGGGGGGGCAATCAGCCCCAGCATTTT. This encodes CASRGWGGNQPQHF. Based on the CDR3 plus reference TRBV5-6 and TRBJ1-5, the full variable domain is DAGVTQSPTHLIKTRGQQVTLRCSPKSGHDTVSWYQQALGQGPQFIFQYYEEEERQRGNFPDRFSGHQFPNYSSELNVNALLLGDSALYLCASRGWGGNQPQHFGDGTRLSIL.

The gene calls are TRBV11-2 and TRBJ1-6, with 10 bases lining up with TRBD1. The CDR3 covers 15 residues. The V segment lost 6 bases and the J segment 9 bases; nucleotides outside the gene matches: 8. The germline CDR1 and CDR2 sequences are SGHAT and FQNNGV. The CDR3: CASSWDRGAGSPLHF. The CDR3 DNA sequence: TGTGCCAGCAGTTGGGACAGGGGTGCAGGTTCACCCCTCCACTTT.

The chain links TRBV4-3 to TRBJ2-7; tentative D call: TRBD2 (6 bases). Germline V gene data show CDR1 as LGHNA and CDR2 as YSLEER. This CDR3 is 16 amino acids long. V was cut by 4 bases and J by 8 bases, with 24 bases left in between. The CDR3 region is CASSPRYGTGRYKQYF. CDR3 DNA sequence: TGCGCCAGCAGCCCGAGGTATGGGACTGGTAGATACAAGCAGTACTTC.

The V call is TRBV27, the J call TRBJ2-5; 14 positions agree with TRBD2. Germline V gene sequence: CDR1 MNHEY, CDR2 SMNVEV (reference sequence). V was pared by 2 bases and J by 6 bases, with 8 bases of the junction left unmatched. CDR3 size: 17 residues. The CDR3 coding sequence is TGTGCCAGCAGTTTAGCACCGACTAGCGGGAGGGGCAAGACCCAGTACTTC. Translated: CASSLAPTSGRGKTQYF.

This clone is a singleton in its sample. V usage is TRBV2 and J usage is TRBJ1-5; TRBD1 matches at 8 bases. This CDR3 has 16 residues. Unmatched junction bases numbered 10, after V lost 6 bases and J lost 3 bases. Germline loops: CDR1 SNHLY, CDR2 FYNNEI. For the CDR3, the DNA is TGTGCCAGCAGAGCCGGTCGGACAGGGACCAATCAGCCCCAGCATTTT. This encodes CASRAGRTGTNQPQHF.

The sample holds many counts of this clone. The V gene is TRBV25-1, the J gene TRBJ2-2; D is perhaps TRBD2 (6 bases). The V gene's germline CDR1 is MGHDK and CDR2 SYGVNS. The CDR3 contains 17 residues. V dropped 4 bases and J dropped 3 bases, with 18 bases sitting between them. Written as DNA, the CDR3 is TGTGCCAGCAGTGCCTCGGAGGGGCAGACTCACACCGGGGAGCTGTTTTTT. Its translation: CASSASEGQTHTGELFF.

The V and J genes are TRBV29-1 and TRBJ1-1; TRBD1 matches at 8 bases. The germline gives CDR1 SQVTM, CDR2 ANQGSEA. V trimming: 4 bases; J trimming: 0 bases; junction bases outside the gene matches: 10. The CDR3 runs to 16 residues. Here the CDR3 DNA reads TGCAGCGTTGGCCACGTGCGGGACAGGATGAACACTGAAGCTTTCTTT. Its translation: CSVGHVRDRMNTEAFF.

As regards this clone: This CDR3 is also generated by other DNA sequences in the sample. This rearrangement joins TRBV7-3 to TRBJ1-1; D ambiguous. The CDR3 contains 13 residues. The V gene's germline CDR1 is SGHTA and CDR2 FQGTGA. V was cut by 5 bases and J by 1 base, with 8 bases left in between. The CDR3 bases are TGTGCCAGCAGCCGTGACTCGAACACTGAAGCTTTCTTT. The encoded protein is CASSRDSNTEAFF.

Comments on this clone: Other DNA variants within this sample encode the same CDR3. This sequence joins TRBV27 and TRBJ2-3, with TRBD2 matching over 9 bases. The CDR3 covers 15 residues. V dropped 3 bases and J dropped 2; count of bases not matched to a gene: 3. Germline assignment: CDR1 MNHEY and CDR2 SMNVEV (reference sequence). The CDR3 bases are TGTGCCAGCAGTTTGCGGGGGGGCATCACAGATACGCAGTATTTT. This encodes CASSLRGGITDTQYF.

The chain recombines TRBV4-1 with TRBJ1-3; possibly TRBD1 for D (5 bases). The V end lost 0 bases, the J end lost 0 bases, and 12 bases lay between the germline ends. Germline loops: CDR1 MGHRA, CDR2 YSYEKL. This CDR3 has 17 amino acids. The CDR3 sequence is CASSQDGNRNSGNTIYF. DNA of the CDR3: TGCGCCAGCAGCCAAGATGGGAACAGGAACTCTGGAAACACCATATATTTT.

The rearrangement joins TRBV25-1 to TRBJ2-1; 7 nucleotides align to TRBD2. V trimming: 8 bases; J trimming: 9 bases; junction bases outside the gene matches: 10. Germline V gene sequence: CDR1 MGHDK, CDR2 SYGVNS. The CDR3 contains 13 residues. In nucleotides, the CDR3 is TGTGCCAGCCACCTGGGAGGGGTGGGTGAGCAGTTCTTC. This encodes CASHLGGVGEQFF.

The chain combines TRBV2 with TRBJ2-1; the match to TRBD2 covers 12 bases. After removal of 6 bases from V and 5 bases from J, the junction contained 5 bases not matched to a gene. Germline loops: CDR1 SNHLY, CDR2 FYNNEI. The CDR3 spans 15 residues. CDR3 bases: TGTGCCAGCAGAAGACTAGCGGGAGTAGACAATGAGCAGTTCTTC. The encoded protein is CASRRLAGVDNEQFF.

V gene TRBV18 combines with J gene TRBJ1-4; maybe TRBD1 (5 bases). Trimming left V 1 base short and J 5 bases short, with 23 bases between. CDR1 KGHSH and CDR2 LQKENI come from the germline V gene. The CDR3 totals 19 residues. CDR3 nucleotides: TGTGCCAGCTCACCACGGACATCATCACTTTACAATCTGAATGAAAAACTGTTTTTT. Amino acids: CASSPRTSSLYNLNEKLFF.

The chain has TRBV10-1 and TRBJ2-1, with TRBD2 matching 12 bases. V dropped 5 bases and J dropped 9; count of bases not matched to a gene: 8. The CDR3 loop spans 15 amino acids. Germline CDR1 WNHNN, CDR2 SYGVQD (reference sequence). The CDR3 sequence is CASSRTSGGPGEQFF. The CDR3 DNA reads as TGCGCCAGCAGTAGAACTAGCGGGGGGCCAGGTGAGCAGTTCTTC.

About this clone itself: One junction end disagrees with the germline gene, perhaps due to a read error. The V and J genes are TRBV5-1 and TRBJ1-6; 10 bases match TRBD1. CDR3 length equals 19 residues. The germline gives CDR1 SGHRS, CDR2 YFSETQ. In nucleotides, the CDR3 is TGCGCCAGCAGCTTGAGGGGGACAGGGGCTTTCTCCAATAATTCACCCCTCCACTTT. This sequence encodes CASSLRGTGAFSNNSPLHF.

This clone was detected a few times. The chain carries TRBV19 and TRBJ2-5; TRBD2 is a possible D gene (5 bases). The germline V gene encodes CDR1 LNHDA and CDR2 SQIVND (reference sequence). CDR3 length: 11 amino acids. The germline V and J ends were trimmed by 11 bases and 6 bases, with 13 bases remaining between them. The CDR3 is CARLPGKTQYF. The CDR3 region has the DNA TGTGCCCGACTACCGGGAAAGACCCAGTACTTC.

The genes are TRBV30 and TRBJ2-7, with 9 bases matching TRBD1. The CDR3 is 15 amino acids. V trimming: 3 bases; J trimming: 4 bases; junction bases outside the gene matches: 10. Germline CDR1 is GTSNPN and CDR2 is SVGIG (reference sequence). The CDR3 loop is CAWRADRGSQYEQYF. The CDR3 coding sequence is TGTGCCTGGAGGGCGGACAGGGGATCCCAATACGAGCAGTACTTC.